This TCR beta chain is drawn from a study of tumor-infiltrating lymphocytes in localized non-small cell lung cancer. About the study: Tumor tissue and non-adjacent uninvolved lung came from each patient. Broader study findings: Each assay used a separate piece of the same tissue. Available tissue quantity limited TCR sequencing to a patient subset. No T-cell fraction difference was seen between IM1 and IM2 tumors.

This clone was detected only once. The antigen remains undetermined. Using immunoSEQ multiplex PCR, the repertoire was profiled, and TCRdb retains in-frame clones only, with some absent. The data contain approximately 6,700 clones, about 67% of them singletons. The receptor's source is a human donor with non-small cell lung cancer. The specimen was lung tumor tissue.

In DNA, the CDR3 is TGTGCCAGCAGCTTGGGACAGCCCCAAGAGACCCAGTACTTC. Amino acids: CASSLGQPQETQYF. The chain joins TRBV11-1 to TRBJ2-5, with 7 nucleotides matching TRBD1. Germline lookup yields CDR1 SGHAT and CDR2 FQDESV (reference sequence). The CDR3 extends over 14 amino acids. The trim removed 3 bases at V and 1 base at J, leaving 2 bases unmatched.